This entry lists 30 T cell receptor beta chains sequenced from one sample in a study of identical twins. TCRdb recomputed calls from the 5' RACE reads with MiXCR, one row per CDR3 protein. The data hold some 440,000 distinct CDR3 sequences, with 20% to 25% observed a single time. These data were also filed under a second study, of T cells expressing NK-cell markers.

What was sequenced was CD4+ T cells sorted from blood. The receptors originated from a woman under 30 in good health.

This clonotype came up many times. The chain joins TRBV12-3 or TRBV12-4 to TRBJ2-1; D might be TRBD2 (5 bases). V was cut by 6 bases and J by 7 bases, with 13 bases left in between. CDR3 size: 13 residues. The CDR3 region has the DNA TGTGCCAGCAGCCTTCCGGGAATGAATGAGCAGTTCTTC. Translating gives CASSLPGMNEQFF.

This clonotype occurred a few times. The V gene is TRBV7-2, the J gene TRBJ2-5; D not resolved. The CDR3 length is 15 residues. Trimming shortened V by 4 bases and J by 2 bases, and 14 bases separated the two germline ends. Per germline, CDR1 SGHTA and CDR2 FQGNSA. CDR3 DNA: TGTGCCAGCAGCTCTCGCGGCAGGTGGCAAGAGACCCAGTACTTC. Its protein product is CASSSRGRWQETQYF.

In this sample, this clonotype turned up many times. The chain carries TRBV12-3 or TRBV12-4 and TRBJ1-2; no reliable D call. V lost 6 bases and J 2 bases, leaving 13 bases between the germline ends. The CDR3 runs to 14 residues. CDR3 in amino acids: CASSFTRWNYGYTF. The CDR3 DNA is TGTGCCAGCAGCTTTACCAGGTGGAACTATGGCTACACCTTC.

The gene calls are TRBV20-1 and TRBJ1-1; D is ambiguous. Looked up from germline, CDR1 is DFQATT and CDR2 is SNEGSKA (reference sequence). V lost 4 bases, J lost 9 bases, and 12 bases lay in between. The CDR3 consists of 11 residues. CDR3 DNA: TGCAGTGCTACCCTGAAGGGTAAAGCTTTCTTT. This codes for CSATLKGKAFF.

The chain is built from TRBV12-3 or TRBV12-4 and TRBJ2-1; 7 bases are a match to TRBD1. The CDR3 totals 15 residues. V lost 8 bases and J lost 0; bases outside the gene matches: 7. The CDR3 protein is CASLRPGGSYNEQFF. The CDR3 bases are TGTGCCAGCTTGCGACCAGGGGGCTCCTACAATGAGCAGTTCTTC.

A few counts support this clonotype. The rearrangement links TRBV29-1 to TRBJ2-5; 7 nucleotides match TRBD2. Germline V lookup: CDR1 SQVTM, CDR2 ANQGSEA. Trimming at V came to 3 bases and at J to 2 bases, leaving 6 bases not matched to a gene. The CDR3 extends over 14 amino acids. The CDR3 is CSVEGRGRQETQYF. Here the CDR3 DNA reads TGCAGCGTTGAGGGGCGGGGGAGACAAGAGACCCAGTACTTC.

This clonotype was observed many times. The CDR3 loop is CATSRDYQPQHF. The CDR3 coding sequence is TGTGCCACCAGCAGAGACTATCAGCCCCAGCATTTT. The genes are TRBV15 and TRBJ1-5; D unresolved. Deletions cut 0 bases from V and 5 bases from J, with 2 bases between. Per the germline V gene, CDR1 is LNHNV and CDR2 is YYDKDF (reference sequence). The CDR3 is 12 residues long. Complete variable domain (other parts from reference TRBV15 and TRBJ1-5): DAMVIQNPRYQVTQFGKPVTLSCSQTLNHNVMYWYQQKSSQAPKLLFHYYDKDFNNEADTPDNFQSRRPNTSFCFLDIRSPGLGDTAMYLCATSRDYQPQHFGDGTRLSIL.

This chain connects TRBV7-2 to TRBJ2-7; the D gene is possibly TRBD2 (5 bases). The CDR3 is 16 residues long. The ends were cut back, 5 bases at V and 4 bases at J, with 21 bases in the middle. In germline, CDR1 is SGHTA, CDR2 FQGNSA. CDR3 in DNA: TGTGCCAGCAGCCCCCAATCCGGGAACAGTTGGTACGAGCAGTACTTC. It is translated as CASSPQSGNSWYEQYF.

This clonotype was detected ten times or more. The chain is built from TRBV19 and TRBJ2-1; D gene ambiguous. The germline V gene has CDR1 LNHDA and CDR2 SQIVND (reference sequence). Trimming removed 3 bases at V and 6 bases at J, with 9 bases between. This CDR3 has 13 residues. The chain's CDR3 is CASSMGSLNEQFF. The DNA of the CDR3 is TGTGCCAGTAGTATGGGTAGCCTCAATGAGCAGTTCTTC.

This chain links TRBV6-1 with TRBJ2-7, with D perhaps assigned TRBD1 or TRBD2 (5 bases each). Germline loops: CDR1 MNHNS, CDR2 SASEGT. V lost 7 bases, J lost 3 bases, and 13 bases lay in between. The CDR3 consists of 13 residues. The CDR3 here is CASMVPGSYEQYF. In DNA form, the CDR3 reads TGTGCCAGCATGGTTCCAGGGAGCTACGAGCAGTACTTC.

The genes are TRBV5-8 and TRBJ2-5, with TRBD2 identical over 8 bases. With 4 bases clipped from V and 5 bases from J, the junction kept 7 bases outside the gene matches. CDR3 length: 14 residues. Germline CDR1 and CDR2: SGHTS and YDEGEE. The CDR3 DNA sequence: TGTGCCAGCAGCCCGGGAGGGGGGGAGGAGACCCAGTACTTC. Protein sequence: CASSPGGGEETQYF.

V and J are TRBV12-3 or TRBV12-4 and TRBJ1-3; D is uncertain. V was pared by 5 bases and J by 4 bases, with 9 bases between. The CDR3 contains 13 residues. CDR3 region: CASSGQAGNTIYF. CDR3 DNA sequence: TGTGCCAGCAGTGGGCAGGCGGGAAACACCATATATTTT.

In this sample, this clonotype turned up a few times. The chain links TRBV7-2 to TRBJ2-7; a weak D match, TRBD2 (5 bases). The V gene's germline CDR1 is SGHTA and CDR2 FQGNSA. CDR3 length equals 14 residues. Trimming took 1 base from V and 5 from J, leaving 12 bases between them. This CDR3 reads CASSLDRGRNEQYF. The DNA for the CDR3 is TGTGCCAGCAGCTTAGATCGGGGAAGGAACGAGCAGTACTTC.

The chain couples TRBV12-3 or TRBV12-4 to TRBJ1-1; the match to TRBD1 covers 7 bases. This CDR3 has 14 amino acids. With 6 bases clipped from V and 2 bases from J, the junction kept 6 bases outside the gene matches. The CDR3: CASRRQGDNTEAFF. CDR3 in DNA: TGTGCCAGCAGAAGACAGGGTGACAACACTGAAGCTTTCTTT.

The chain uses TRBV29-1 and TRBJ2-7; 8 bases line up with TRBD1. CDR1 SQVTM and CDR2 ANQGSEA come from the germline V gene. This CDR3 contains 13 residues. The V segment lost 3 bases and the J segment 7 bases; nucleotides outside the gene matches: 8. The CDR3 sequence: CSVDQGATGEQYF. CDR3 bases: TGCAGCGTTGATCAGGGGGCTACTGGGGAGCAGTACTTC.

A few counts support this clonotype. J is TRBJ2-3 and V is TRBV18; 9 nucleotides line up with TRBD2. Germline V CDR1 and CDR2: KGHSH, LQKENI. The CDR3 consists of 16 residues. V was clipped by 0 bases and J by 2 bases; unmatched bases: 3. CDR3 sequence reads: CASSPPGLAHTDTQYF. CDR3 in DNA: TGTGCCAGCTCACCACCGGGACTAGCCCACACAGATACGCAGTATTTT.

This clonotype was seen a handful of times. CDR3 in DNA: TGTGCCACCACCATCCTCTGGGACTATAATTCACCCCTCCACTTT. Protein product: CATTILWDYNSPLHF. V and J are TRBV24-1 and TRBJ1-6, with D unclear. In germline, CDR1 is KGHDR, CDR2 SFDVKD. This CDR3 contains 15 residues. Deletions cut 8 bases from V and 3 bases from J, with 13 bases between.

CDR3 in DNA: TGCAGTGCTAGCAGGCGAGCGGGAGGGCCGCGAAACGAGCAGTACTTC. Translating it yields CSASRRAGGPRNEQYF. The chain has TRBV20-1 and TRBJ2-7; 10 positions agree with TRBD2. There are 16 residues in the CDR3. The germline V gene encodes CDR1 DFQATT and CDR2 SNEGSKA (reference sequence). V shed 3 bases, J shed 5 bases, and the junction held 13 bases outside the gene matches.

The J gene is TRBJ2-1, the V gene TRBV20-1; no definite D call. V was shortened by 3 bases and J by 4 bases, with 7 bases between the two germline ends. The CDR3 sequence is 12 residues long. Germline values: CDR1 DFQATT, CDR2 SNEGSKA (reference sequence). CDR3 loop: CSASIRYNEQFF. The CDR3 region has the DNA TGCAGTGCTAGCATCAGGTACAATGAGCAGTTCTTC.

The V call is TRBV18, the J call TRBJ1-3; the D gene is possibly TRBD1 (5 bases). Trimming removed 5 bases at V and 6 bases at J, with 14 bases between. Germline V gene lookup returns CDR1 KGHSH and CDR2 LQKENI. CDR3 length: 14 amino acids. The CDR3 DNA follows: TGTGCCAGCTCAACACAGGCCGGGGCAAACACCATATATTTT. Encoded protein: CASSTQAGANTIYF.

In DNA, the CDR3 is TGCAGTGCCACGAGAGACAGGGACTACAATGAGCAGTTCTTC. Its translation: CSATRDRDYNEQFF. The chain has TRBV20-1 and TRBJ2-1; TRBD1 aligns across 7 bases. Germline CDR1 and CDR2: DFQATT and SNEGSKA (reference sequence). The CDR3 covers 14 residues. V shed 6 bases, J shed 3 bases, and the junction held 8 bases outside the gene matches.

The rearrangement joins TRBV25-1 to TRBJ1-1; D is unresolved. Trimming took 6 bases from V and 4 from J, leaving 12 bases between them. CDR3 length: 13 residues. Germline assignment: CDR1 MGHDK and CDR2 SYGVNS. CDR3 region: CASSGPFLTEAFF. The CDR3 nucleotides read TGTGCCAGCAGCGGGCCCTTCCTCACTGAAGCTTTCTTT. Full variable domain (outside the CDR3, taken from reference TRBV25-1 and TRBJ1-1): EADIYQTPRYLVIGTGKKITLECSQTMGHDKMYWYQQDPGMELHLIHYSYGVNSTEKGDLSSESTVSRIRTEHFPLTLESARPSHTSQYLCASSGPFLTEAFFGQGTRLTVV.

The chain employs TRBV19 and TRBJ1-5, with D unresolved. V gave up 3 bases and J gave up 5 bases, with 14 bases separating them. This CDR3 contains 15 residues. CDR1 is LNHDA, CDR2 SQIVND, per germline (reference sequence). The CDR3 is CASSMWRVGDQPQHF. The CDR3 DNA reads as TGTGCCAGTAGTATGTGGAGGGTTGGTGATCAGCCCCAGCATTTT. Complete variable domain (other parts from reference TRBV19 and TRBJ1-5): DGGITQSPKYLFRKEGQNVTLSCEQNLNHDAMYWYRQDPGQGLRLIYYSQIVNDFQKGDIAEGYSVSREKKESFPLTVTSAQKNPTAFYLCASSMWRVGDQPQHFGDGTRLSIL.

The chain uses TRBV7-8 and TRBJ1-2; maybe TRBD1 (5 bases). Trimming removed 4 bases from V and 4 bases from J, with 10 bases in between. This CDR3 region has 13 residues. CDR1 is SGHVS, CDR2 FQNEAQ, per germline. The CDR3 region has the DNA TGTGCCAGCAGCTCCGGGGCTTCCTATGGCTACACCTTC. Its translation is CASSSGASYGYTF.

The chain recombines TRBV5-1 with TRBJ2-7, with TRBD1 matching over 12 bases. The CDR3 length is 15 residues. The germline V gene encodes CDR1 SGHRS and CDR2 YFSETQ. J was trimmed by 3 bases and V by 2 bases; bases with no gene match: 3. The CDR3 loop reads CASSFGTGGIYEQYF. CDR3 in DNA: TGCGCCAGCAGCTTCGGGACAGGGGGCATCTACGAGCAGTACTTC. Full variable domain (outside the CDR3, taken from reference TRBV5-1 and TRBJ2-7): KAGVTQTPRYLIKTRGQQVTLSCSPISGHRSVSWYQQTPGQGLQFLFEYFSETQRNKGNFPGRFSGRQFSNSRSEMNVSTLELGDSALYLCASSFGTGGIYEQYFGPGTRLTVT.

V gene TRBV10-3 combines with J gene TRBJ1-2, with D unresolved. CDR1 is ENHRY, CDR2 SYGVKD, per germline. This CDR3 region has 16 residues. V gave up 7 bases and J gave up 6 bases, with 24 bases separating them. The CDR3 sequence: CAITEVGSRGLDGYTF. Written as DNA, the CDR3 is TGTGCCATCACCGAGGTGGGGAGTAGAGGTCTCGATGGCTACACCTTC.

J is TRBJ2-3 and V is TRBV9; D remains ambiguous. The V gene lost 0 bases and the J gene lost 6 bases, with 8 bases spanning the gap. Per the germline V gene, CDR1 is SGDLS and CDR2 is YYNGEE. The CDR3 is 13 amino acids. In DNA, the CDR3 is TGTGCCAGCAGCGTAGACTGGTATGATACGCAGTATTTT. Protein product: CASSVDWYDTQYF.

This rearrangement joins TRBV12-3 or TRBV12-4 to TRBJ2-2; tentative D call: TRBD2 (5 bases). The V end was cut by 6 bases, the J end by 8 bases, with 10 bases between. The CDR3 covers 12 residues. This chain's CDR3 is CASRDSEGELFF. DNA of the CDR3: TGTGCCAGCAGGGACTCGGAGGGGGAGCTGTTTTTT.

This chain links TRBV20-1 with TRBJ1-2; 8 bases line up with TRBD1. Per germline, CDR1 DFQATT and CDR2 SNEGSKA (reference sequence). Losses at the gene ends were 4 bases for V and 8 bases for J; bases not matched to a gene: 6. CDR3 size: 12 residues. CDR3 nucleotides: TGCAGTGCTACGACAGGGGAGCTCGGCTACACCTTC. It codes for CSATTGELGYTF.

This clonotype was counted between two and nine times. The V gene is TRBV15, the J gene TRBJ2-3; the match to TRBD2 covers 10 bases. The germline gives CDR1 LNHNV, CDR2 YYDKDF (reference sequence). The ends lost 2 bases at V and 2 bases at J; junction bases unmatched: 1. CDR3 size: 15 residues. The CDR3 spells CATSRLAGDTDTQYF. In DNA, the CDR3 is TGTGCCACCAGCAGACTAGCGGGGGACACAGATACGCAGTATTTT.